The present T cell receptor (beta chain) was sequenced within a study of blood T cells in healthy people across ages (dated by TCRdb to about 2015). Regarding the complete study: In model experiments, template switching captured roughly one uniquely barcoded TCR beta cDNA molecule for every two T cells. The study measured age-related changes in TCR beta repertoire diversity using deep sequencing normalized with unique cDNA molecular identifiers. The donors were divided into four age groups: young (average roughly 15 years), middle-aged (about 41), aged (approximately 59) and long-lived (roughly 82). Using the same blood draw, the study looked at two additional independent replicas of 1 million unique cDNA reads for two donors, one aged 18 to 29 and the other aged 80 or older. Overall results and qualifications from the work: Estimates of total diversity from one million sequenced T cells were regarded as lower bounds and underestimates. Compared with the aged group, the long-lived group had more naive CD4+ T cells, fewer expanded clones and increased TCR diversity, suggesting age selection. Because donor CMV infection status was unknown, age-related changes in expanded clonotypes were potentially confounded. Observed TCR beta diversity per million T cells fell roughly linearly with age, and a significant reduction was already apparent by age around 36. Conclusive comparison of naive and antigen-experienced compartments was prevented by the profiling of bulk unsorted PBMCs. A strong correlation was found between observed TCR beta diversity and the percentage of naive T cells measured by flow cytometry.

Counted from cysteine to phenylalanine, this CDR3 has 14 amino acids. Just the 42-base CDR3 DNA is kept, in frame starting at base 1. V lost 2 bases and J lost 11 bases; the stretch between them is 18 bases long. The germline V gene gives CDR1 as MNHEY and CDR2 as SVGAGI. Only a few counts were recorded for this clonotype. Its antigen target is currently unknown. Base qualities are missing; no much larger clone stands one base away. The library was built by means of 5' RACE. For sequencing, an Illumina HiSeq 2500 was employed. The second PCR ran for about 6 to 12 cycles and used a J-beta primer mix along with a sample-barcoded 5' primer. Each TCR beta cDNA molecule received a unique molecular identifier from a template-switch 5' adaptor carrying 12 random nucleotides. At least 2.5 million CDR3-containing paired-end reads were obtained from each sample. All of the RNA was converted into first-strand cDNA using the Mint cDNA synthesis kit, with a TRBC-specific oligonucleotide serving as the primer. Following uracil-DNA glycosylase treatment, all cDNA underwent a first 18-cycle PCR with the universal primers M1SS and BC2_uni_R. On the authors' methods: For normalization, 1 million high-quality reads were randomly selected from each sample, with every read carrying a distinct molecular identifier. Instead of being binned into consensus sequences, reads that shared molecular identifiers were thrown out. MiTCR, with a Q25 quality threshold and the strictest error-elimination algorithm, was used for CDR3 identification, clonotype clustering and error correction. A nonparametric unseen species model with Euler transformation was used to estimate a lower bound on total TCR beta diversity. Clones were called with MiXCR by TCRdb after fastp trimmed the public reads at Q25, and only in-frame beta chains were retained. Each entry is one CDR3 protein sequence, shown with its most common DNA and genes. These V and J calls rely on TCRdb rather than the paper's analysis. The sample yields 800,000 or so distinct CDR3 sequences; roughly 25% were counted once. Under 4% of the sample rests with the top ten.

The approximately 39 donors, aged 6 to 90 years, were systemically healthy Caucasian individuals from Russia. Approximately 10 milliliters of peripheral blood were collected from each donor into EDTA-treated Vacutainer tubes. Ficoll-Paque density-gradient centrifugation was used to isolate PBMCs, with at least 6 million per sample. Total RNA was extracted from PBMCs with Trizol reagent, with at least 5.5 micrograms obtained per sample. For every donor, an aliquot of PBMCs went through flow cytometry to measure the percentages of naive CD45RAhigh/CD27high T cells. This same sample was also taken into another study, of T cells of mothers and their children. That second report states: Nine systemically healthy Caucasian individuals served as donors, namely three mothers together with their six children. cDNA synthesis consumed the entire amount of extracted RNA, loaded at about 1.5 ug RNA in each 15 ul reaction. Sample barcodes and 2-4 random nucleotides were added via the M1S primer in the second PCR. More than 8.5 million TCR beta CDR3 reads were obtained from each mother, and about 3 million reads were obtained from each child. In both related and unrelated pairs, thymic selection shapes the output of TCR recombination in a similar way, with inherited differences having only a minor effect. Normalized repertoire overlap was always found to be slightly, but never significantly, higher in related mother-child pairs than in unrelated mother-child pairs. No persistent microchimeric T cell clones were detected, at a sensitivity of 90 to 100 clones per million clonotypes. The study used deep NGS to compare TCR beta repertoires of mothers and children, seeking features distinguishing related mother-child pairs from unrelated individuals. The mean age was around 40 +/- 4 years for the mothers and about 10 +/- 4 years for the children. After adapter ligation was performed with NEBNext reagents, the libraries were sequenced on an Illumina HiSeq 2000 with 100+100 nt paired-end reads. To prevent cross-contamination, the mother and child libraries were prepared one month apart and sequenced in separate runs. Between about 500,000 and 2,300,000 distinct TCR beta clonotypes were identified per donor. Naive TCR beta clonotypes were estimated from low-frequency clonotypes matched to each donor's FACS-determined naive share, without sorting.

The receptor chain draws on TRBV6-5 and TRBJ1-1; TRBD1 is perhaps the D gene, given 5 matching bases. Sequences were obtained from blood. The sequence was obtained from a boy between 5 and 17 years old in good health. The CDR3 sequence is CASSYNDPGGEAFF. At the DNA level, the sequence is TGTGCCAGCAGTTACAACGACCCCGGGGGAGAGGCTTTCTTT.